The TCR beta chain under discussion was sequenced for a study of patients and donors after allogeneic stem cell transplantation. Germline CDR1 reads LNHDA; CDR2 reads SQIVND (reference sequence). J gave up 7 bases and V 7 bases, and 12 bases lay outside the gene matches. This CDR3 spans 14 amino acids. TCRdb passed the RT-PCR reads through MiXCR, listing each CDR3 protein once. Of hundreds of thousands of distinct CDR3 sequences listed, roughly 17% are singletons. The V call is TRBV19, the J call TRBJ1-2; 7 nucleotides match TRBD1. The origin of this receptor is a human donor who was either an allogeneic HSCT recipient or a stem cell or donor lymphocyte infusion donor (not recorded which). It is not recorded whose cells these are; they may come from a transplant donor. Sequenced material: blood, either unsorted or a sorted T cell fraction (not recorded which). The CDR3 protein is CASTDSGGAGGYTF. DNA of the CDR3: TGTGCCAGTACCGATTCAGGGGGAGCAGGTGGCTACACCTTC.